A selection of T cell receptor beta chains follows, all from one sample in a study of cytomegalovirus exposure and HLA in healthy donors. TCRdb keeps only in-frame clones here, not all; method: immunoSEQ multiplex PCR. In the table there are 150,000 to 200,000 clones, more than 70% of which are singletons. The material sequenced was PBMCs. The source of these receptors is a woman in her thirties or forties in good health and CMV-seropositive. CDR3s include the opening cysteine and the closing phenylalanine or tryptophan. The D gene is left open where the match is weak. For some rows the clone size is stated as once, few or many, or as a class when expanded; others skip it.

TRBJ1-4 | TRBV19 | TRBD1 | few | CASSPTGQPNEKLFF | TGTGCCAGTAGTCCGACGGGACAGCCTAATGAAAAACTGTTTTTT
TRBJ2-7 | TRBV5-6 | TRBD2 | . | CASSMAGTTLYEQYF | TGTGCCAGCAGCATGGCCGGGACTACCTTATACGAGCAGTACTTC
TRBJ1-6 | TRBV7-3 | . | . | CASSLRSQGNNSPLHF | TGTGCCAGCAGCTTAAGAAGCCAGGGGAATAATTCACCCCTCCACTTT
TRBJ2-7 | TRBV7-9 | . | . | CASSFGGSTHEQYF | TGTGCCAGCAGCTTTGGAGGGAGTACCCACGAGCAGTACTTC
TRBJ1-4 | TRBV7-9 | . | few | CSSSPRLEKRDNEKLFF | TGTTCCAGCAGCCCGCGACTGGAAAAGAGGGATAATGAAAAACTGTTTTTT
TRBJ1-6 | TRBV9 | . | . | CASSVAGGGSYNSPLHF | TGTGCCAGCAGCGTAGCTGGCGGGGGCTCCTATAATTCACCCCTCCACTTT
TRBJ1-2 | TRBV9 | TRBD1 | . | CASSPGTGDSYGYTF | TGTGCCAGCAGCCCAGGGACAGGGGACTCCTATGGCTACACCTTC
TRBJ1-3 | TRBV21-1 | . | . | CASSKAGQLPISGNTIYF | TGTGCCAGCAGCAAAGCAGGACAGCTACCGATCTCTGGAAACACCATATATTTT
TRBJ2-7 | TRBV6-5 | TRBD1 | . | CASSKGQGPYEQYF | TGTGCCAGCAGTAAGGGACAGGGACCCTACGAGCAGTACTTC
TRBJ1-1 | TRBV7-9 | TRBD1 | . | CASSKHRGQGKVNTEAFF | TGTGCCAGCAGCAAACACAGGGGACAGGGGAAGGTGAACACTGAAGCTTTCTTT
TRBJ1-1 | TRBV5-4 | TRBD1 | . | CASSLDSGTGLNTEAFF | TGTGCCAGCAGCTTGGATAGCGGGACAGGGCTGAACACTGAAGCTTTCTTT
TRBJ2-2 | TRBV18 | TRBD1 | . | CASGGTGMINTGELFF | TGTGCCAGCGGAGGGACAGGGATGATAAACACCGGGGAGCTGTTTTTT
TRBJ2-3 | TRBV28 | TRBD2 | . | CASSLDLAGGRDTQYF | TGTGCCAGCAGTTTGGACCTAGCGGGAGGTAGAGATACGCAGTATTTT
TRBJ2-5 | TRBV5-6 | TRBD2 | . | CASKPGLAGVGETQYF | TGTGCCAGCAAACCGGGGCTAGCGGGAGTAGGTGAGACCCAGTACTTC
TRBJ2-2 | TRBV19 | . | . | CASSMTRRLAGELFF | TGTGCCAGTAGTATGACCCGGAGGTTGGCCGGGGAGCTGTTTTTT
TRBJ1-3 | TRBV28 | . | . | CASSFRLGAPSGNTIYF | TGTGCCAGCAGTTTTCGATTAGGGGCCCCCTCTGGAAACACCATATATTTT
TRBJ2-1 | TRBV6-6 | TRBD2 | . | CASTGLGGWEQFF | TGTGCCAGCACGGGACTAGGGGGTTGGGAGCAGTTCTTC
TRBJ2-2 | TRBV29-1 | TRBD1 | . | CSASAGTGWTGELFF | TGCAGCGCTTCAGCTGGGACAGGGTGGACCGGGGAGCTGTTTTTT
TRBJ2-7 | TRBV5-1 | TRBD1 | . | CASSLEQGAYEQYF | TGCGCCAGCAGCTTGGAACAGGGGGCCTACGAGCAGTACTTC
TRBJ2-7 | TRBV28 | TRBD2 | . | CASKTGGSLIYEQYF | TGTGCCAGCAAAACGGGAGGGAGCCTAATCTACGAGCAGTACTTC
TRBJ2-1 | TRBV11-2 | . | . | CASSFGQFGEQFF | TGTGCCAGCAGCTTCGGACAGTTCGGTGAGCAGTTCTTC
TRBJ2-3 | TRBV7-2 | . | . | CASSLVAARSDTQYF | TGTGCCAGCAGCTTAGTCGCCGCGAGGTCCGATACGCAGTATTTT
TRBJ1-5 | TRBV28 | . | . | CASAGAGGNQPQHF | TGTGCCAGCGCTGGAGCGGGGGGCAATCAGCCCCAGCATTTT
TRBJ2-7 | TRBV27 | . | . | CASSSLGSEQYF | TGTGCCAGCAGTTCGCTAGGATCCGAGCAGTACTTC
TRBJ2-5 | TRBV4-1 | TRBD1 | few | CASSQVDRDQETQYF | TGCGCCAGCAGCCAAGTTGACAGGGACCAAGAGACCCAGTACTTC
TRBJ2-7 | TRBV11-1 | . | few | CASSLDRREQYF | TGTGCCAGCAGCTTAGACAGGCGCGAGCAGTACTTC
TRBJ1-5 | TRBV9 | . | . | CASSPGEHSNQPQHF | TGTGCCAGCAGCCCCGGGGAACATAGCAATCAGCCCCAGCATTTT
TRBJ1-2 | TRBV2 | TRBD1 | . | CAETGGHYGYTF | TGTGCCGAAACAGGGGGGCACTATGGCTACACCTTC
TRBJ1-2 | TRBV9 | TRBD1 | . | CASSVNRGGYGYTF | TGTGCCAGCAGCGTAAACAGGGGCGGTTATGGCTACACCTTC
TRBJ1-3 | TRBV28 | . | few | CASSQTVGNTIYF | TGTGCCAGCAGTCAGACAGTTGGAAACACCATATATTTT
TRBJ2-3 | TRBV5-1 | TRBD2 | few | CASSLVDSGRAGADTQYF | TGCGCCAGCAGCTTGGTAGATAGCGGGAGGGCCGGGGCAGATACGCAGTATTTT
TRBJ2-3 | TRBV5-1 | TRBD2 | . | CASREGLIGDTQYF | TGCGCCAGCAGGGAGGGACTAATCGGGGATACGCAGTATTTT
TRBJ2-1 | TRBV7-3 | . | once | CASSLNPPSASYNEQFF | TGTGCCAGCAGCTTAAACCCCCCTAGCGCCTCCTACAATGAGCAGTTCTTC
TRBJ2-5 | TRBV7-2 | TRBD2 | few | CASSLGGGRRGETQYF | TGTGCCAGCAGCTTAGGGGGGGGGAGGAGAGGAGAGACCCAGTACTTC
TRBJ1-5 | TRBV28 | . | . | CASSCGGGPQPQHF | TGTGCCAGCAGTTGCGGGGGGGGTCCTCAGCCCCAGCATTTT
TRBJ1-4 | TRBV28 | . | . | CASAGGNNEKLFF | TGTGCCAGCGCCGGCGGGAACAATGAAAAACTGTTTTTT
TRBJ1-4 | TRBV5-1 | . | . | CASSLLGQGNEKLFF | TGCGCCAGCAGCTTGCTTGGCCAGGGGAATGAAAAACTGTTTTTT
TRBJ1-1 | TRBV25-1 | . | . | CASSGVGDTEAFF | TGTGCCAGCAGTGGTGTCGGTGACACTGAAGCTTTCTTT
TRBJ2-3 | TRBV19 | . | . | CASRGTGGSTDTQYF | TGTGCCAGTAGGGGGACTGGAGGAAGCACAGATACGCAGTATTTT
TRBJ2-5 | TRBV5-1 | TRBD1 | . | CASSRDRGPEETQYF | TGCGCCAGCAGCCGGGACAGGGGGCCCGAGGAGACCCAGTACTTC
TRBJ2-7 | TRBV28 | . | . | CASIQSPYEQYF | TGTGCCAGCATACAATCTCCCTACGAGCAGTACTTC
TRBJ2-3 | TRBV28 | . | few | CASSSKDTYTDTQYF | TGTGCCAGCAGTTCTAAAGACACGTACACAGATACGCAGTATTTT